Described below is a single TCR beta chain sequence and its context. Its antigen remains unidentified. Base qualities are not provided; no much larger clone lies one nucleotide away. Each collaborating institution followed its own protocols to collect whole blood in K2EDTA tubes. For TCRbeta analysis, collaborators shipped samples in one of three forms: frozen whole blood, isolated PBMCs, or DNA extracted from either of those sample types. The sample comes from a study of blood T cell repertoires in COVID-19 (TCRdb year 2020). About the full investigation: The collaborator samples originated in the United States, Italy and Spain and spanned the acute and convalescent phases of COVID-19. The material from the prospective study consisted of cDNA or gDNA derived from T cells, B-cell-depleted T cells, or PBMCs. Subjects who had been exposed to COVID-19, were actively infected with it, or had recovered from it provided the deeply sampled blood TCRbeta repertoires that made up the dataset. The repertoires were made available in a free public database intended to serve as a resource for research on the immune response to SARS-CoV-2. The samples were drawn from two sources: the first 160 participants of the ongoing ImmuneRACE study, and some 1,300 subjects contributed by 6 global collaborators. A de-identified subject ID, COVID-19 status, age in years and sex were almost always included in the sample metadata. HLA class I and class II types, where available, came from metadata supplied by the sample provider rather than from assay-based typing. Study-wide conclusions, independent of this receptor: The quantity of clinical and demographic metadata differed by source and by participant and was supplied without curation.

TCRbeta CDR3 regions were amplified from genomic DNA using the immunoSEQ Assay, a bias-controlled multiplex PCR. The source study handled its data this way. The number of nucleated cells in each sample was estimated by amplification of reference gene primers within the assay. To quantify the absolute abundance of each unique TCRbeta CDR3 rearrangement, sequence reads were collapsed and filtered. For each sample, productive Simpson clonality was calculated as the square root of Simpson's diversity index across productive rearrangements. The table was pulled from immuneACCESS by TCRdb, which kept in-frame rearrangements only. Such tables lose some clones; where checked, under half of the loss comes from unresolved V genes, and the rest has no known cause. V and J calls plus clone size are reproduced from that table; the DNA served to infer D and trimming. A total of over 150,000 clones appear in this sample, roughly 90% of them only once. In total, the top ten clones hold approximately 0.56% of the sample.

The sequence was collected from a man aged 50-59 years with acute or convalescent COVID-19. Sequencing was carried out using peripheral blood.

The CDR3 protein is CASSLAGNLNQPQHF. At the DNA level, the sequence is TGTGCCAGCAGTCTGGCCGGGAACCTCAATCAGCCCCAGCATTTT. This sequence uses TRBV6-5 and TRBJ1-5, with the D gene too uncertain to name. The junction shows trimming of 5 bases on V and 3 bases on J, plus 14 bases between the germline ends. CDR1 and CDR2 were assigned from the germline V gene as MNHEY and SVGAGI. The cysteine opens and the phenylalanine closes a CDR3 of 15 amino acids. The entry retains the CDR3 DNA only, 45 bases that are in frame from base 1.